A single sample is the source of the 8 T cell receptor beta chains below, sequenced in a study of Graves' ophthalmopathy and Graves' hyperthyroidism (dated by TCRdb to the late 2010s). Sequencing used an Illumina HiSeq 2000. For repertoire sequencing, the TCR beta CDR3 regions were amplified from RNA transcripts. The first round was an RT-PCR using HTBI primers with the Qiagen OneStep RT-PCR kit, and this first round was followed by a second-round multiplex PCR, then size selection and purification. TCRdb reanalyzed the raw reads on its own, using fastp at Q25 for trimming and MiXCR for clone calling, and kept in-frame beta chains. Duplicate CDR3 protein sequences are folded into a single record with the most common DNA and genes. For this sample the table gives around 1,200,000 distinct CDR3 sequences, of which 36% were detected only once. The ten largest account for 11% of the sample. Sequencing was performed on peripheral blood or thyroid tissue (not recorded which). The receptors were sampled from an adult man with Graves' hyperthyroidism.

The chain employs TRBV7-9 and TRBJ1-2; TRBD1 agrees at 7 bases. The junction had 9 bases not matched to a gene; V was cut back by 5 bases and J by 3 bases. Germline values: CDR1 SEHNR, CDR2 FQNEAQ (reference sequence). The CDR3 totals 15 residues. CDR3 sequence reads: CASSPGTARDYGYTF. CDR3 nucleotides: TGTGCCAGCAGCCCGGGGACAGCCAGGGACTATGGCTACACCTTC.

Ten or more counts support this clonotype. The chain carries TRBV20-1 and TRBJ1-6, with a tentative D call TRBD1 (5 bases). From germline, CDR1 is DFQATT and CDR2 SNEGSKA (reference sequence). This CDR3 is 18 amino acids long. V shed 2 bases and J shed 4 bases, with 21 bases lying between them. CDR3 sequence (DNA): TGCAGTGCTAGACCAACAGTTGGGGCCCGAAAATATAATTCACCCCTCCACTTT. This gives the protein CSARPTVGARKYNSPLHF.

At least ten counts were recorded for this clonotype. The chain recombines TRBV11-2 with TRBJ2-7; D gene uncertain. From germline, CDR1 is SGHAT and CDR2 FQNNGV. The CDR3 has 13 amino acids. V was trimmed by 1 base and J by 3 bases, leaving 7 bases between them. CDR3 loop: CASSLVLNYEQYF. In DNA, the CDR3 is TGTGCCAGCAGCTTAGTACTGAACTACGAGCAGTACTTC.

This clonotype was picked up many times. This chain uses TRBV11-2 with TRBJ2-2, with unresolved D. The ends were cut back, 1 base at V and 5 bases at J, with 8 bases in the middle. Germline assignment: CDR1 SGHAT and CDR2 FQNNGV. The length of the CDR3 is 14 residues. CDR3 sequence reads: CASSLVLQTGELFF. CDR3 nucleotide sequence: TGTGCCAGCAGCTTAGTACTACAGACCGGGGAGCTGTTTTTT.

As concerns this clonotype: Relative to the germline gene, one junction end is altered; a read error may explain this. V is TRBV10-3 and J is TRBJ2-2; tentatively, D is TRBD2 (5 bases). The CDR3 covers 16 residues. Germline-derived CDR1 and CDR2 are ENHRY and SYGVKD. The CDR3 here is CASSWGRRANTGELFF. CDR3 DNA: TGTGCCAGCAGTTGGGGAAGGCGGGCGAACACCGGGGAGCTGTTTTTT.

This clonotype was detected many times. The rearrangement joins TRBV20-1 to TRBJ1-5; D gene unclear. There are 14 residues in the CDR3. Trimming removed 2 bases from V and 7 bases from J, with 15 bases in between. The germline V gene has CDR1 DFQATT and CDR2 SNEGSKA (reference sequence). The CDR3 DNA reads as TGCAGTGCTAGACCGGGCGGAGTAAAGCAGCCCCAGCATTTT. Its translation is CSARPGGVKQPQHF.

Ten or more counts support this clonotype. The chain carries TRBV12-3 or TRBV12-4 and TRBJ2-7; 9 nucleotides line up with TRBD1. The CDR3 covers 15 residues. V dropped 4 bases and J dropped 0; count of bases not matched to a gene: 4. As DNA, the CDR3 is TGTGCCAGCAGTTCCCGGGACAGGGACTCCTACGAGCAGTACTTC. Translating gives CASSSRDRDSYEQYF.

About this clonotype: The junction does not match germline at one end; this may be a read error. The chain carries TRBV10-3 and TRBJ2-6, with D possibly being TRBD1 or TRBD2 (5 bases each). This CDR3 is built from 11 residues. Per germline, CDR1 ENHRY and CDR2 SYGVKD. The CDR3 here is CAIGDGNTEAF. DNA of the CDR3: TGTGCCATCGGGGACGGGAACACTGAAGCTTTC.